The count of the clone carrying this TCR beta chain is one. Its antigen remains unidentified. The data stem from a study of OX40 agonist ivuxolimab in advanced cancers. Study information: Clinicians treated patients with ivuxolimab, an agonistic anti-OX40 (CD134) antibody. The group had a mean age of around 60 years, ranged from roughly 20 to 79, and was 80% to 90% male. Dose-escalation patients were diagnosed with hepatocellular carcinoma, melanoma, renal cell cancer or head and neck cancer.

Sequencing used immunoSEQ multiplex PCR; TCRdb keeps in-frame clones, though not all of them. The sample holds about 25,000 clones, roughly 79% seen once. Between the trimmed V and J ends, which lost 0 bases and 0 bases, there was a span of 12 bases. The CDR3 extends over 16 amino acids. Germline V gives CDR1 MNHEY, CDR2 SMNVEV (reference sequence). Study-wide results and limits: The 0.1-3.0 mg/kg partial responders had among the lowest clonal expansion.

This sequence joins TRBV27 and TRBJ2-7; D is possibly TRBD2 (5 bases). This TCR derives from an adult with an advanced solid tumor such as melanoma, head and neck, liver or kidney cancer. This sample comprised CD4+ or CD8+ T cells sorted from blood, obtained in a trial of the OX40 agonist ivuxolimab. The CDR3: CASSLSFGVSSYEQYF. The DNA of the CDR3 is TGTGCCAGCAGTTTATCGTTCGGGGTTAGCTCCTACGAGCAGTACTTC.